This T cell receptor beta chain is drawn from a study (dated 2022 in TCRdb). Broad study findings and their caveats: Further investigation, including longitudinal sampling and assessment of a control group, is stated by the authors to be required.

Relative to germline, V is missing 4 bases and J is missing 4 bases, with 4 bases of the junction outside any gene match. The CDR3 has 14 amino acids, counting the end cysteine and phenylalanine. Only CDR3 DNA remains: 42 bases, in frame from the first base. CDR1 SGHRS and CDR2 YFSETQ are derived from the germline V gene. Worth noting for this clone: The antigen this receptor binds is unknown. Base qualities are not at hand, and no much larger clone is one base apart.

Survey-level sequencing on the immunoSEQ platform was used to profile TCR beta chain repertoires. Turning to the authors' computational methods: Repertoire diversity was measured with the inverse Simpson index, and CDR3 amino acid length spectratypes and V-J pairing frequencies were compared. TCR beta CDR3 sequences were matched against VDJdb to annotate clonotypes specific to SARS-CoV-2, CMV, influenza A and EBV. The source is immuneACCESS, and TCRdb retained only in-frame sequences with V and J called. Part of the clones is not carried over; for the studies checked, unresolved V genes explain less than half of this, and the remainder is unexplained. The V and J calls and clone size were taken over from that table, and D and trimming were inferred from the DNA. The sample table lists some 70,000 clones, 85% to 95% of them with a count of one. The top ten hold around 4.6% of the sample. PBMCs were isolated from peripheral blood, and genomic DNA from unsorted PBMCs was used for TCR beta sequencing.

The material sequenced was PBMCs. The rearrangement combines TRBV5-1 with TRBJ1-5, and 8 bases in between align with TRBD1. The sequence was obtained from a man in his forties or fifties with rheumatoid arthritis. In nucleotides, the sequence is TGCGCCAGCAGCGAACAGGGGGGTAATCAGCCCCAGCATTTT. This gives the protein CASSEQGGNQPQHF.